This T cell receptor beta chain was obtained from a study of CD8 T cells in Susac syndrome. In contrast to the negatively isolated CD8+ and CD4+ T cells, TEMRA cells were FACS-enriched. Random hexamers were used to reverse transcribe the RNA input (0.5 to 1 ug). Via MiXCR, TCRdb re-called the immunoSEQ multiplex PCR reads, giving one row per CDR3 protein. The sample includes some 77,000 distinct CDR3 sequences, about 93% of them seen just once. Germline CDR1 SGHRS, CDR2 YFSETQ. The CDR3 length is 15 residues. V was cut by 4 bases and J by 1 base, with 14 bases left in between. The sequenced material came from CD4+ T cells from PBMCs. V and J are TRBV5-1 and TRBJ2-5; D perhaps matches TRBD2 (6 bases). This TCR was sampled from a human donor with Susac syndrome. CDR3 amino acids: CASSVTGAGQETQYF. The CDR3 DNA sequence: TGCGCCAGCAGCGTAACCGGAGCGGGCCAAGAGACCCAGTACTTC.